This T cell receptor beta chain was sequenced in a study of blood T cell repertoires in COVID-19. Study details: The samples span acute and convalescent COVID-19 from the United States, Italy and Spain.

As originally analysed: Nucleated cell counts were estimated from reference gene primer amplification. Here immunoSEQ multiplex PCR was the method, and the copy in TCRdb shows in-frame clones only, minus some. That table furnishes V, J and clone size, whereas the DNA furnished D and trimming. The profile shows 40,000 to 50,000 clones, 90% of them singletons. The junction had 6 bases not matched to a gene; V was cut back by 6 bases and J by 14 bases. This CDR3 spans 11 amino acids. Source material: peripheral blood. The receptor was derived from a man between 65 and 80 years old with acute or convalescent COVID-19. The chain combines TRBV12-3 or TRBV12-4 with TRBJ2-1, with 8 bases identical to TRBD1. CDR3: CASSTDREEFF. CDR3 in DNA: TGTGCCAGCAGCACGGACAGGGAGGAGTTCTTC.